The 5 T cell receptor beta chains presented below share a single source sample, sequenced in a study of shared clonotypes between healthy human individuals. Libraries were prepared by immunoSEQ multiplex PCR; TCRdb keeps only in-frame clonotypes and omits some of them. The table includes about 680,000 clones, 55% to 85% detected once. Sequenced input: memory CD4+ T cells sorted from blood. Stated subset: CD45RA-negative fraction. All receptors come from a woman younger than 45 in good health.

The chain has TRBV10-3 and TRBJ1-1, with D possibly matching TRBD1 (6 bases). V was clipped by 6 bases and J by 0 bases, with 11 bases between them. This CDR3 contains 14 residues. Germline lookup yields CDR1 ENHRY and CDR2 SYGVKD. The CDR3 loop is CAIRPRGMNTEAFF. The CDR3 nucleotides are TGTGCCATCAGACCAAGGGGGATGAACACTGAAGCTTTCTTT.

The genes are TRBV10-3 and TRBJ2-1; unclear D gene. The V end lost 4 bases, the J end lost 5 bases, and 9 bases lay between the germline ends. This CDR3 spans 13 amino acids. CDR1 ENHRY and CDR2 SYGVKD come from the germline V gene. The CDR3 protein is CAISARLDNEQFF. The CDR3 region has the DNA TGTGCCATCAGTGCCCGACTCGACAATGAGCAGTTCTTC.

The chain is built from TRBV19 and TRBJ2-5, with D perhaps TRBD2 (6 bases). Trimming shortened V by 5 bases and J by 5 bases, and 15 bases separated the two germline ends. Germline CDR1 reads LNHDA; CDR2 reads SQIVND (reference sequence). This CDR3 is built from 14 residues. This CDR3 reads CASSREGGSETQYF. For the CDR3, the DNA is TGTGCCAGTAGTCGCGAGGGAGGATCTGAGACCCAGTACTTC.

Points on this clone: The same CDR3 also results from other DNA sequences found in this sample. The gene calls are TRBV9 and TRBJ2-1; a possible D gene is TRBD2 (5 bases). Germline loops: CDR1 SGDLS, CDR2 YYNGEE. V lost 2 bases to trimming and J lost 4 bases, with 10 bases between them. This CDR3 has 14 residues. The DNA of the CDR3 is TGTGCCAGCAGCGTCGGAGGAGGTTACAATGAGCAGTTCTTC. Residues: CASSVGGGYNEQFF.

The chain carries TRBV27 and TRBJ2-7, with 13 bases aligning to TRBD2. The CDR3 runs 17 residues. The germline V gene encodes CDR1 MNHEY and CDR2 SMNVEV (reference sequence). The V and J ends lost 10 bases and 4 bases, in that order; junction bases with no gene match: 16. CDR3 nucleotide sequence: TGTGCCACACGGACTAGCGGGAGTCAACGGCCCTTGTACGAGCAGTACTTC. This gives the protein CATRTSGSQRPLYEQYF.